One T cell receptor (beta chain) is described in this entry. Its antigen is still unknown. The germline gene is not matched at one end of the junction; a read error may be the cause. The library came from three nested PCR rounds adapted from ARM-PCR protocols. TCRdb called the multiplex PCR reads again in MiXCR, with one record for every CDR3 protein. In the table there are some 100,000 distinct CDR3 sequences, 60% to 80% of which are singletons. This record belongs to a study of tumor and adjacent non-tumor tissue in lung cancer. Overall study context: Histology: around 13 adenocarcinoma, a couple of squamous cell carcinoma, 1 small cell lung cancer. The patients, 10 men and about 5 women, were roughly 30 to 76 with stage I to III disease.

Overall study results and limits: Top 100 clones took a larger repertoire share in normal lung.

The template was RNA from unsorted bulk tissue. This non-tumor lung sample came from over 3 cm beyond the tumor edge. Germline CDR1 and CDR2: ENHRY and SYGVKD. This CDR3 contains 13 residues. The material sequenced was distant non-tumor lung tissue. The V and J genes are TRBV10-3 and TRBJ2-7; TRBD2 might be the D (6 bases). The source is a man in his 60s with non-small cell lung cancer. The CDR3 DNA sequence: TGTGCCATCAGATCCGGGAGTTCCTACGAGCAGTATTTC. Encoded protein: CAIRSGSSYEQYF.